What follows is one TCR beta chain and its context. Its specificity is not known. The sample comes from a study of cytomegalovirus exposure and HLA in healthy donors. Whole-study findings and limits: A reported reduction in N-insertions relative to the roughly 610-donor mean was seen in an Asian-associated ancestry cluster in a later analysis. Associated with HLA alleles at 0.05 false discovery rate in a later analysis were approximately 17,000 TCR beta sequences.

PCR employed 60 Vbeta and 13 Jbeta primers. This table comes from immunoSEQ multiplex PCR, and its TCRdb copy is limited to in-frame clones, with some not included. The sample gives around 260,000 clones, about four fifths of which show up once; about 0.3% is in the top ten. CDR1 is SGHAT and CDR2 is FQDESV in the germline V gene (reference sequence). This CDR3 region has 16 residues. V was clipped by 2 bases and J by 7 bases; unmatched bases: 5. The chain carries TRBV11-1 and TRBJ2-1; 13 nucleotides line up with TRBD2. The source of this sequence is a girl between 2 and 10 years old in good health and CMV-seronegative. Source material: PBMCs. The CDR3 loop is CASSLRLAGGGNEQFF. CDR3 sequence (DNA): TGTGCCAGCAGCTTAAGACTAGCGGGAGGAGGAAATGAGCAGTTCTTC.